This T cell receptor (beta chain) was documented in a study of shared clonotypes between healthy human individuals. General study points: Sharing across a few donors was seen in 4% to 6.5% of naive CD4 clonotypes.

The naive CD8 population came from CD45RO-negative cells selected for CCR7, without terminally differentiated effector memory CD45RA+ cells. On this clone: Antigen unknown.

The germline V and J ends were trimmed by 0 bases and 6 bases, with 20 bases remaining between them. Germline CDR1 LGHNA, CDR2 YSLEER. The CDR3 consists of 18 residues. As originally analysed: For the immunoSEQ data, sequences were junction-only without quality scores, so filtering differed. Sequencing was performed with immunoSEQ multiplex PCR; in TCRdb, only in-frame clones are kept and a portion is missing. V, J and clone size were drawn from that table, and D and trimming were deduced from the DNA. The sample includes about 2 million clones, roughly 94% of them seen just once. This receptor was obtained from a young man in good health. The source material was naive CD8+ T cells sorted from blood. This chain joins TRBV4-3 and TRBJ2-2, with a possible D match to TRBD2 (6 bases). Here the CDR3 DNA reads TGCGCCAGCAGCCAAGATGGGGTCAGCGCTAGCGAGGCCGGGGAGCTGTTTTTT. Protein product: CASSQDGVSASEAGELFF.